These 5 T cell receptor beta chains originate from one sample sequenced in a study of blood T cell repertoires in COVID-19. The assay was immunoSEQ multiplex PCR, and TCRdb's table has in-frame clones only and misses some. The table has fewer than 250,000 clones, around 84% seen once. The sequenced material came from peripheral blood. All receptors come from a man aged 35-49 years with acute or convalescent COVID-19.

The sample holds a few counts of this clone. The rearrangement links TRBV5-8 to TRBJ2-1; 8 bases match TRBD1. Germline V gene lookup returns CDR1 SGHTS and CDR2 YDEGEE. Germline trimming cut 5 bases from V and 8 bases from J; bases unmatched to any gene: 6. The CDR3 is made up of 13 amino acids. The CDR3 sequence is CASSRTGNHEQFF. The CDR3 DNA reads TGTGCCAGCAGTCGGACAGGGAACCATGAGCAGTTCTTC.

V gene TRBV7-3 combines with J gene TRBJ1-2; 9 nucleotides match TRBD1. Germline values: CDR1 SGHTA, CDR2 FQGTGA. V shed 5 bases, J shed 6 bases, and the junction held 10 bases outside the gene matches. The CDR3 sequence is 15 residues long. CDR3 residues: CASSMPGQGMDGYTF. The DNA for the CDR3 is TGTGCCAGCAGCATGCCGGGACAGGGTATGGATGGCTACACCTTC.

The rearrangement joins TRBV5-1 to TRBJ1-6; TRBD1 aligns across 7 bases. The germline gives CDR1 SGHRS, CDR2 YFSETQ. Losses at the gene ends were 0 bases for V and 5 bases for J; bases not matched to a gene: 8. CDR3 size: 17 residues. CDR3: CASSLGIGTEHNSPLHF. Here the CDR3 DNA reads TGCGCCAGCAGCTTGGGGATTGGGACAGAACATAATTCACCCCTCCACTTT.

This clone was seen a single time. CDR3 sequence reads: CASSLEQGARYGYTF. In DNA, the CDR3 is TGTGCCAGCAGCTTAGAGCAGGGGGCCCGTTATGGCTACACCTTC. The V call is TRBV7-6, the J call TRBJ1-2; 8 bases are a match to TRBD1. Trimming removed 1 base from V and 5 bases from J; junction bases left unmatched: 6. The germline V gene has CDR1 SGHVS and CDR2 FNYEAQ. CDR3 length: 15 residues.

This clone was observed a handful of times. The chain links TRBV2 to TRBJ1-1, with D possibly TRBD1 on 5 matching bases. Trimming removed 5 bases from V and 3 bases from J, with 16 bases in between. The CDR3 covers 15 residues. Germline V gene lookup returns CDR1 SNHLY and CDR2 FYNNEI. DNA for the CDR3: TGTGCCAGCAGTCTGCCGGGGGGGACGGACACTGAAGCTTTCTTT. It translates to CASSLPGGTDTEAFF. Full variable domain (rest looked up from reference TRBV2 and TRBJ1-1): EPEVTQTPSHQVTQMGQEVILRCVPISNHLYFYWYRQILGQKVEFLVSFYNNEISEKSEIFDDQFSVERPDGSNFTLKIRSTKLEDSAMYFCASSLPGGTDTEAFFGQGTRLTVV.